This T cell receptor (beta chain) appears in the sequencing data of a study of blood T cell repertoires in COVID-19. Study overall: Sources were T cells, B-cell-depleted T cells, or PBMCs; the material itself was cDNA or gDNA.

Those who participated ranged in age from roughly 18 to 100 years and resided in 20 to 30 US areas. Cohorts were assigned according to the clinical history that participants reported. Original methodology: Amplifying reference gene primers gave estimates of nucleated cell counts. Produced via immunoSEQ multiplex PCR; TCRdb's table is partial and in-frame only. Clonal size and the V and J genes are those of that table, whereas D and trimming came from the DNA. The table includes under 250,000 clones, roughly 80% detected once. The clonotype was recovered from a woman between 35 and 50 years old who had been exposed to COVID-19. Sequencing was done on a sample of PBMCs or T cells enriched from blood (not recorded which).

The CDR3 DNA reads TGTGCCACCAGTGATTTGAGTGGCGGGGGGCAGTATTTT. Its translation is CATSDLSGGGQYF. The rearrangement links TRBV24-1 to TRBJ2-3; 7 nucleotides match TRBD2. The CDR3 is made up of 13 amino acids. The junction had 4 bases not matched to a gene; V was cut back by 0 bases and J by 11 bases. Germline lookup yields CDR1 KGHDR and CDR2 SFDVKD.